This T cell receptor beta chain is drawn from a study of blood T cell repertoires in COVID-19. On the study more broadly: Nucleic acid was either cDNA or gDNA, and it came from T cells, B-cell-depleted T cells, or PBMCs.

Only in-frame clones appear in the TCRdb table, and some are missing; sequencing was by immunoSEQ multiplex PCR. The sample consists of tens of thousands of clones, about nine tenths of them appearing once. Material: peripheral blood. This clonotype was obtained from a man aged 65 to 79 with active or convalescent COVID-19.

The CDR3 DNA sequence: TGTGCCAGCAGAAGGACAGGGGCCGTTCAGCCCCAGCATTTT. Its protein is CASRRTGAVQPQHF. The gene calls are TRBV28 and TRBJ1-5; 9 positions match TRBD1. Germline values: CDR1 MDHEN, CDR2 SYDVKM. V trimming: 6 bases; J trimming: 6 bases; junction bases outside the gene matches: 6. The CDR3 runs 14 residues.